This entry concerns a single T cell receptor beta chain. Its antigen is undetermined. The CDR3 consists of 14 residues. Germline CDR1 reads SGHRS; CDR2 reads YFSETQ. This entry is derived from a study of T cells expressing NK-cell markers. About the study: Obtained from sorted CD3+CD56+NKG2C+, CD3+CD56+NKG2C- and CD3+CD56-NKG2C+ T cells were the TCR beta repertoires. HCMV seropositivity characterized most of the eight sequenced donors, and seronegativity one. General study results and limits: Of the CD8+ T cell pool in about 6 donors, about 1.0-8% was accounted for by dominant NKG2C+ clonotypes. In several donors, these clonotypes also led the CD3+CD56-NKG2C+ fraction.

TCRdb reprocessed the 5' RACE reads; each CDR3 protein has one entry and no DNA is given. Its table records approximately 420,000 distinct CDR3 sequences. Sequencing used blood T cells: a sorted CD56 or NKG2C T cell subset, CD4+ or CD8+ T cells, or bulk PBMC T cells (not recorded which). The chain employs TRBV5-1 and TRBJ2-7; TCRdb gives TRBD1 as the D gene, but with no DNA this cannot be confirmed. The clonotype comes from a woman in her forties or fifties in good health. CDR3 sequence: CASTSGTSRDEQYF.